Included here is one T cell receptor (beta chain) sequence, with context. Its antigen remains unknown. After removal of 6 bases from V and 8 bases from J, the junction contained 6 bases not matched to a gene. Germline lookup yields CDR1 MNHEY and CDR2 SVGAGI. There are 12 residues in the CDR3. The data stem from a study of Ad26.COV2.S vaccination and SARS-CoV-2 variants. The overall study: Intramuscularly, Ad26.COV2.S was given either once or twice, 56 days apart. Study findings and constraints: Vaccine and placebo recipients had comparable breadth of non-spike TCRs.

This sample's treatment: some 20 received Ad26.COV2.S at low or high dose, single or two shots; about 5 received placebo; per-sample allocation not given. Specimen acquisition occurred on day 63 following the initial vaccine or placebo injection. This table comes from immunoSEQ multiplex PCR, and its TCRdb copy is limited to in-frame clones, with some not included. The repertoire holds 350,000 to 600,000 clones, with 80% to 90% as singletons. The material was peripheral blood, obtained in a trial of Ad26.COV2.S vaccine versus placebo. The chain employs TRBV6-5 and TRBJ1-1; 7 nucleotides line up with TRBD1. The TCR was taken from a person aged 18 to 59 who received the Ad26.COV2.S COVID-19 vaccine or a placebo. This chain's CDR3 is CASSPDRREAFF. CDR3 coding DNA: TGTGCCAGCAGCCCGGACAGGCGGGAAGCTTTCTTT.